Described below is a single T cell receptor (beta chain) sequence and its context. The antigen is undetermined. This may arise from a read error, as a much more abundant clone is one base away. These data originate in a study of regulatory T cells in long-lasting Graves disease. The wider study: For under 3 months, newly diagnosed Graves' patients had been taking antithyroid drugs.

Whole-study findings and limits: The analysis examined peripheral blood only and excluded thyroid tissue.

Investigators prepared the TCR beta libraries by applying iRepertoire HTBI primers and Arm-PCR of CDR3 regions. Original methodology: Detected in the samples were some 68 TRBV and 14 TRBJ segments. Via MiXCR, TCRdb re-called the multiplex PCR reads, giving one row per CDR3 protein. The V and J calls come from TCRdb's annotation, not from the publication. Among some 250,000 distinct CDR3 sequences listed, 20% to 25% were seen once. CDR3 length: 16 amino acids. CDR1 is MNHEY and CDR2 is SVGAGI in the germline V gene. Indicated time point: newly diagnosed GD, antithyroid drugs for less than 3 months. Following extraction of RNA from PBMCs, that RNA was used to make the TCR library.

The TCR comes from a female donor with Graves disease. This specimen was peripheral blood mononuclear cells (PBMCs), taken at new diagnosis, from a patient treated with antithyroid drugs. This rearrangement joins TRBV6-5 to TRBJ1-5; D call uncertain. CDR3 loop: CASSYSLGSPNRPQHF. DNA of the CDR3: TGTGCCAGCAGTTACTCCCTGGGGAGTCCCAATCGGCCCCAGCATTTT.